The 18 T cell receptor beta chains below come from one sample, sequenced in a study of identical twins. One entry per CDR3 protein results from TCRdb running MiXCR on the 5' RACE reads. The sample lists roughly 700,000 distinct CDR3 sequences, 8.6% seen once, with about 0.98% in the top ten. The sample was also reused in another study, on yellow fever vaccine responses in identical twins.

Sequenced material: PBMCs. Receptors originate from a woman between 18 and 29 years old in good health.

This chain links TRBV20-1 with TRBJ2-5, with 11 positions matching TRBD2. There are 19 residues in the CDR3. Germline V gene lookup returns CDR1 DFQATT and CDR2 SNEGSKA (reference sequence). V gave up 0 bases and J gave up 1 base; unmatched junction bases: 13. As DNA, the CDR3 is TGCAGTGCTAGAGATGGATTCGGGACTAGCGGAAATTTCCAAGAGACCCAGTACTTC. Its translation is CSARDGFGTSGNFQETQYF.

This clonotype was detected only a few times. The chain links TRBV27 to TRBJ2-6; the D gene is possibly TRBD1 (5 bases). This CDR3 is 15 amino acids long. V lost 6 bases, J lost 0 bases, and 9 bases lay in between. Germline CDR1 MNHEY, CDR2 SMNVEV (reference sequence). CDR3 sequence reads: CASSKDTSGANVLTF. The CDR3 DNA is TGTGCCAGCAGCAAGGACACCTCTGGGGCCAACGTCCTGACTTTC.

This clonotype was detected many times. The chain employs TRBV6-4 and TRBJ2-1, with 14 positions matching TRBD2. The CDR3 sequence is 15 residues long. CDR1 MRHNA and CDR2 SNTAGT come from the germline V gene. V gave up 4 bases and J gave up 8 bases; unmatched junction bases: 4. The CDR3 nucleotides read TGTGCCAGCAGTGTGACTAGCGGGGGGGCGGATGAGCAGTTCTTC. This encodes CASSVTSGGADEQFF.

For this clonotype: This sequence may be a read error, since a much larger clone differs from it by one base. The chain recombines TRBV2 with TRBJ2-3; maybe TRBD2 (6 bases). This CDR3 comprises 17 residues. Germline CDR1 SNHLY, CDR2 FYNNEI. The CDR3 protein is CTSSSVFGGEPTDTQYF. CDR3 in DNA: TGTACCAGCAGTTCTGTCTTCGGCGGGGAACCAACAGATACGCAGTATTTT.

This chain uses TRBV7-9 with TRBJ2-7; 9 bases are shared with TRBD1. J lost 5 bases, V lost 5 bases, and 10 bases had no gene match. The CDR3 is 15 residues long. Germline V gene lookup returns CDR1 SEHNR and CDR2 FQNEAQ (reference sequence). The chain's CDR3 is CASSPQTGGVHEQYF. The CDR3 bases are TGTGCCAGCAGCCCCCAGACAGGGGGAGTCCACGAGCAGTACTTC.

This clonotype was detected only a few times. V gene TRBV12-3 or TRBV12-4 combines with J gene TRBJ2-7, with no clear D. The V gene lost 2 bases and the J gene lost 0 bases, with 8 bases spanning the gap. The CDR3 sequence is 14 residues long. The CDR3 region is CASSLIGISYEQYF. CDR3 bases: TGTGCCAGCAGTTTAATAGGGATCTCCTACGAGCAGTACTTC.

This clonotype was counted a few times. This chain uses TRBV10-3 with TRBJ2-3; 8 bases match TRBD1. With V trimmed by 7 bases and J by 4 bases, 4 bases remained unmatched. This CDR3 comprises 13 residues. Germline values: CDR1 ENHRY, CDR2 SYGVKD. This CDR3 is CAITGQDPDTQYF. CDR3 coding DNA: TGTGCCATCACGGGACAGGATCCAGATACGCAGTATTTT.

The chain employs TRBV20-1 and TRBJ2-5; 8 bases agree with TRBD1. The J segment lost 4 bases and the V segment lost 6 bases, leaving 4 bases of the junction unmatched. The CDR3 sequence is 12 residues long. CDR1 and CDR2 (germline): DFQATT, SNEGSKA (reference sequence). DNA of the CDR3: TGCAGTGCCCAACAGGGGGGAGAGACCCAGTACTTC. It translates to CSAQQGGETQYF.

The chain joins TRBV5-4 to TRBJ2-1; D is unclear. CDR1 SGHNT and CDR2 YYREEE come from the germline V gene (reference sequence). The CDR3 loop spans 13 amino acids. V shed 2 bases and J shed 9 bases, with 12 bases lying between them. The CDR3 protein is CASSLTGPGEQFF. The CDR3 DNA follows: TGTGCCAGCAGCTTAACGGGCCCCGGTGAGCAGTTCTTC. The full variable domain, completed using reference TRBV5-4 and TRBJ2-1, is ETGVTQSPTHLIKTRGQQVTLRCSSQSGHNTVSWYQQALGQGPQFIFQYYREEENGRGNFPPRFSGLQFPNYSSELNVNALELDDSALYLCASSLTGPGEQFFGPGTRLTVL.

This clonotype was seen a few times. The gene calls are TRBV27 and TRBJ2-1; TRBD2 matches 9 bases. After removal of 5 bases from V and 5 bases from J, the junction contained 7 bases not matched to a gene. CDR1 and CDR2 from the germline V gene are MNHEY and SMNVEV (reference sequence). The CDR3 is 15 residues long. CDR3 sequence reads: CASSPRTSEHNEQFF. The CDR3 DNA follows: TGTGCCAGCAGTCCGAGGACTAGCGAGCACAATGAGCAGTTCTTC.

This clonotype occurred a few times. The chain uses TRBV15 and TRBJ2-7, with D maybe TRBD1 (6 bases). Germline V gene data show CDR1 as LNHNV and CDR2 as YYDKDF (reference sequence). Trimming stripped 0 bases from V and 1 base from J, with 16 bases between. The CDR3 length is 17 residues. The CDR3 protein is CATSRDHTGMLSYEQYF. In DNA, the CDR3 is TGTGCCACCAGCAGAGATCACACAGGGATGTTGTCCTACGAGCAGTACTTC.

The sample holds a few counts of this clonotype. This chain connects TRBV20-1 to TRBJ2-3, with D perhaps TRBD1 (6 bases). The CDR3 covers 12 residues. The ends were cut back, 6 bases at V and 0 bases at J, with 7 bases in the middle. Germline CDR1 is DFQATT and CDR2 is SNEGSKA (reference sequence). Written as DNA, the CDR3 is TGCAGTGCCGGACAGAGCACAGATACGCAGTATTTT. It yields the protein CSAGQSTDTQYF.

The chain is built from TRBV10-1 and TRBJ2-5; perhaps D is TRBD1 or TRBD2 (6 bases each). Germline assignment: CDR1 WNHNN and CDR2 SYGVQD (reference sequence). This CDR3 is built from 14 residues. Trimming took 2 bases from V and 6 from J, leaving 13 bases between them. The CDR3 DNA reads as TGCGCCAGCAGTGAGACGGGGGCGCGGAAGACCCAGTACTTC. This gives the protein CASSETGARKTQYF.

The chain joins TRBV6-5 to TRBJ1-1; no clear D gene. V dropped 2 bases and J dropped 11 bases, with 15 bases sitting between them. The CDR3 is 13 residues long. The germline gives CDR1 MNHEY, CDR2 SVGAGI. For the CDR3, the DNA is TGTGCCAGCAGTTACAGTTTCGGGTCGCGGGCTTTCTTT. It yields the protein CASSYSFGSRAFF.

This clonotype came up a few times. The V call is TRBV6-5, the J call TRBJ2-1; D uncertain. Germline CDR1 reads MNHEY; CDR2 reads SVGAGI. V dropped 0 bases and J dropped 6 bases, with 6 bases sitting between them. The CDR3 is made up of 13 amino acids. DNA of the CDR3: TGTGCCAGCAGTTACTCGATGAGCAATGAGCAGTTCTTC. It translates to CASSYSMSNEQFF.

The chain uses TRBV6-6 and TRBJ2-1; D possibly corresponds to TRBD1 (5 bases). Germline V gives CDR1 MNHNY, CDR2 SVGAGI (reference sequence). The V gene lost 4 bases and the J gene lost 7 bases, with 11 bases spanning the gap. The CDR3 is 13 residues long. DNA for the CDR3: TGTGCCAGCAGTTGGCAGGGTAGGAATGAGCAGTTCTTC. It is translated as CASSWQGRNEQFF.

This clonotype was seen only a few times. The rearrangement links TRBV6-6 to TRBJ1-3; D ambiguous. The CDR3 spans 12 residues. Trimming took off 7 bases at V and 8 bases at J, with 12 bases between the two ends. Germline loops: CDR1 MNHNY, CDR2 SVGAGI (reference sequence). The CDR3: CASTGPRDTIYF. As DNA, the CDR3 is TGTGCCAGCACCGGGCCGAGGGACACCATATATTTT.

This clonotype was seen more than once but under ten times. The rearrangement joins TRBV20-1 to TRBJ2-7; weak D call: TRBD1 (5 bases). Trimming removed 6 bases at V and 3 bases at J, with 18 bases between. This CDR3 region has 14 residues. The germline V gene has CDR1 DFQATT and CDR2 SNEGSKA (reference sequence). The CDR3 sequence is CSACKAQGDYEQYF. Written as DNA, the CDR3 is TGCAGTGCCTGCAAAGCACAAGGGGACTACGAGCAGTACTTC.